This TCR beta chain was sequenced for a study of Ad26.COV2.S vaccination and SARS-CoV-2 variants. Study context: The vaccine Ad26.COV2.S was put into the muscle once, or twice with 56 days between.

Data came from immunoSEQ multiplex PCR; TCRdb stores just in-frame clones and leaves some out. The data hold about 680,000 clones, with around 92% observed a single time. From germline, CDR1 is SGHNT and CDR2 YYREEE (reference sequence). CDR3 length equals 13 residues. Trimming stripped 5 bases from V and 2 bases from J, with 9 bases between. The treatment here: 15 to 20 received Ad26.COV2.S at low or high dose, single or two shots; several received placebo; per-sample allocation not given. On day 63 after the first injection, vaccine and placebo recipients gave samples. Ad26 vector vaccine expressed Wuhan-strain SARS-CoV-2 spike.

This material consisted of peripheral blood, taken in a trial of Ad26.COV2.S vaccine versus placebo. This chain connects TRBV5-4 to TRBJ2-3; D is undetermined. The TCR originated in a person between 18 and 59 years old who received the Ad26.COV2.S COVID-19 vaccine or a placebo. DNA of the CDR3: TGTGCCAGCAGTGCCGTCAACACAGATACGCAGTATTTT. It yields the protein CASSAVNTDTQYF.